The TCR beta chain under discussion was sequenced for a study of cytotoxic CD8 clonotypes in ibrutinib-treated CLL. In the study overall: Within the patient group, around twelve were relapsed/refractory and approximately 14 treatment-naive, and about 17 were IGHV unmutated.

Genomic DNA for TCR beta libraries, 2 to 2.5 micrograms, came from cryopreserved PBMCs. Germline-derived CDR1 and CDR2 are LNHDA and SQIVND (reference sequence). The CDR3 extends over 12 amino acids. Trimming stripped 5 bases from V and 5 bases from J, with 9 bases between. Study-level results: Public clonotypes, rarely seen, contracted or held steady on treatment.

The protocol was immunoSEQ multiplex PCR, while the TCRdb copy is restricted to in-frame clones and leaves out a portion. The data hold 150,000 to 200,000 clones, with over 65% observed a single time. Notes on this clone: What it binds is unknown.

This TCR came from a human donor with chronic lymphocytic leukemia. Sequences were derived from PBMCs, sampled after 12 months of ibrutinib treatment. V gene TRBV19 combines with J gene TRBJ1-2, with D possibly being TRBD1 (5 bases). The CDR3 nucleotides are TGTGCCAGTAGTCCCCGACAGTATGGCTACACCTTC. It codes for CASSPRQYGYTF.